The source of this T cell receptor (beta chain) is a study of blood T cell repertoires in COVID-19. Overall study context: Acute and convalescent COVID-19 specimens originated in the United States, Italy and Spain. T cells, B-cell-depleted T cells, or PBMCs provided the cDNA or gDNA that served as material.

Assay: immunoSEQ multiplex PCR; the TCRdb copy retains only in-frame clones and omits some. The data show some 98,000 clones, roughly 82% seen once. Germline V lookup: CDR1 SQVTM, CDR2 ANQGSEA. V was shortened by 3 bases and J by 3 bases, with 8 bases between the two germline ends. The CDR3 spans 12 residues. This clone turned up a few times. V is TRBV29-1 and J is TRBJ1-1; D gene uncertain. The sequence was obtained from a man between 60 and 70 years old with acute or convalescent COVID-19. Sequenced material: peripheral blood. CDR3 in amino acids: CSVDRGDTEAFF. Written as DNA, the CDR3 is TGCAGCGTTGATCGGGGAGACACTGAAGCTTTCTTT.